This TCR beta chain was recovered during a study of PD-1 blockade in classical Hodgkin lymphoma. Whole-study findings and limits: TCR diversity in CD4+, not CD8+, cells rose significantly by C4D1. What drove the repertoire differences, possibly disease activity or prior therapy, has not been defined. When set against healthy donors, newly diagnosed patients were reported to show lower baseline TCR diversity.

A word on this clone: The antigen remains undetermined.

Each of the patients experienced relapse following autologous stem cell transplantation, and their brentuximab vedotin exposure differed. Responses achieved at best were complete response, partial response or progressive disease. Assay used: immunoSEQ multiplex PCR; TCRdb lists only in-frame clones, some missing. There are roughly 4,200 clones in the sample; 66% occur only once, and about 9% lies in the top ten. Here the sequenced sample was peripheral blood mononuclear cells (PBMCs), taken before the second cycle of nivolumab. The TCR comes from a human donor with classical Hodgkin lymphoma.

The CDR3 DNA follows: TGTGCCAGTAGGGCCACGTTCGGAGCTTTCTTT. It translates to CASRATFGAFF. The chain couples TRBV19 to TRBJ1-1; D remains ambiguous. CDR3 size: 11 residues. The V end was cut by 6 bases, the J end by 10 bases, with 12 bases between. The germline V gene encodes CDR1 LNHDA and CDR2 SQIVND (reference sequence).